Listed below are T cell receptor beta chains from one sample, sequenced in a study of radiotherapy plus CTLA-4 blockade in lung cancer. Here immunoSEQ multiplex PCR was the method, and the copy in TCRdb shows in-frame clones only, minus some. The table lists tens of thousands of clones, 87% of them singletons. This specimen was peripheral blood, taken from a patient treated with radiotherapy plus ipilimumab. The receptors derive from a human donor with non-small cell lung cancer that progressed on radiotherapy plus ipilimumab. Both conserved end residues are part of each CDR3. Fields, in order: J gene, clone size, D gene, V gene, CDR3 DNA, CDR3 protein. The D gene is left open where the match is weak. The size of a clone is reported for some rows only, either as once, few or many, or as a class for expanded clones.

>TRBJ1-2|.|.|TRBV5-5
TGTGCCAGCAGCTCGGGGGAAAGTGGCTACACCTTC
CASSSGESGYTF
>TRBJ2-2|.|.|TRBV9
TGTGCCAGCAGCGCAGGGAAGACCGGGGAGCTGTTTTTT
CASSAGKTGELFF
>TRBJ1-2|.|TRBD1|TRBV19
TGTGCCAGTAGTAGGACAGGGGCGGAAGGCTACACCTTC
CASSRTGAEGYTF
>TRBJ2-5|.|TRBD1|TRBV5-4
TGTGCCAGCAGTTCGGGACAGGCGGAGACCCAGTACTTC
CASSSGQAETQYF
>TRBJ2-3|.|TRBD1|TRBV7-8
TGTGCCAGCAGCCTGGGACAGGTTAGCACAGATACGCAGTATTTT
CASSLGQVSTDTQYF
>TRBJ2-2|few|TRBD1|TRBV7-9
TGTGCCAGCAGCCCATCAGGGGGCACCGGGGAGCTGTTTTTT
CASSPSGGTGELFF
>TRBJ1-5|.|.|TRBV2
TGTGCCAGCAGTGACAGGGGTGTCGGGCAGCCCCAGCATTTT
CASSDRGVGQPQHF
>TRBJ2-1|.|TRBD1|TRBV5-1
TGCGCCAGCAGCTTGGCTTCTCAGGGGGTCGGTGAGCAGTTCTTC
CASSLASQGVGEQFF
>TRBJ2-3|.|.|TRBV11-2
TGTGCCAGCAGCTCCTCCACAGATACGCAGTATTTT
CASSSSTDTQYF
>TRBJ1-1|few|.|TRBV20-1
TGCAGTGCTGGGAACATCGAAGCTTTCTTT
CSAGNIEAFF
>TRBJ1-5|.|TRBD1|TRBV30
TGTGCCTGGAGTGACCCAAACAGGGGAAGCAATCAGCCCCAGCATTTT
CAWSDPNRGSNQPQHF
>TRBJ1-5|.|.|TRBV13
TGTGCCAGCAGCTTAAGTAGGAATCAGCCCCAGCATTTT
CASSLSRNQPQHF
>TRBJ2-1|.|.|TRBV11-2
TGTGCCAGCAGCTTGTTTGGTTCCTACAATGAGCAGTTCTTC
CASSLFGSYNEQFF
>TRBJ1-1|.|TRBD1|TRBV4-1
TGCGCCAGCAGCCAGGTAACAGGGGCGGGGAACACTGAAGCTTTCTTT
CASSQVTGAGNTEAFF
>TRBJ1-2|.|.|TRBV6-4
TGTGCCAGCAGTGACAGTATTAAGGACTATGTCTACACCTTC
CASSDSIKDYVYTF
>TRBJ2-5|.|.|TRBV9
TGTGCCAGCAGCGTAGGTGGTCCCTCAGGGACCCAGTACTTC
CASSVGGPSGTQYF
>TRBJ2-5|.|.|TRBV29-1
TGCAGCGTTGTGGGGACATACCAAGAGACCCAGTACTTC
CSVVGTYQETQYF
>TRBJ2-7|.|.|TRBV6-6
TGTGCCAGCAGTAGTCGACAGGGAGGGATAAGTTACGAGCAGTACTTC
CASSSRQGGISYEQYF
>TRBJ2-1|.|.|TRBV29-1
TGCAGCGTTGAAGACGGGACGGAGCAGTTCTTC
CSVEDGTEQFF
>TRBJ1-5|.|TRBD1|TRBV30
TGTGCCTACACCACAGGGGGCGCCGGCAATCAGCCCCAGCATTTT
CAYTTGGAGNQPQHF
>TRBJ2-1|.|.|TRBV27
TGTGCCAGCAGTCTAGCCACTTTCCGCTACAATGAGCAGTTCTTC
CASSLATFRYNEQFF
>TRBJ2-1|.|.|TRBV21-1
TGTGCCAGCAGCAAAGGTCAGCCCTCGGGTGTTCATGAGCAGTTCTTC
CASSKGQPSGVHEQFF
>TRBJ1-1|.|.|TRBV10-2
TGCGCCAGCAGGATGAACACTGAAGCTTTCTTT
CASRMNTEAFF
>TRBJ2-3|.|.|TRBV2
TGTGCCAGCAGTGTGGGGGCGGATACGCAGTATTTT
CASSVGADTQYF
>TRBJ2-7|.|.|TRBV5-8
TGTGCCAGCAGCTTGGCGGGAAGTCCTAACCGTTACGAGCAGTACTTC
CASSLAGSPNRYEQYF
>TRBJ2-5|.|.|TRBV27
TGTACCAGCAGTTGGACTATCCAAGAGACCCAGTACTTC
CTSSWTIQETQYF
>TRBJ2-2|.|.|TRBV11-2
TGTGCCAGCAACTGGGGACCAGGAGAGGTCACCGGGGAGCTGTTTTTT
CASNWGPGEVTGELFF
>TRBJ2-5|once|TRBD2|TRBV9
TGTGCCAGCAGCGTAGCGGGGGGGGTTGAGACCCAGTACTTC
CASSVAGGVETQYF
>TRBJ1-5|.|.|TRBV28
TGTGCCAGCAGTCCCTCTCTCTGGGGGGCCACGGGGAATCAGCCCCAGCATTTT
CASSPSLWGATGNQPQHF
>TRBJ1-5|.|.|TRBV30
TGTGCCTCTCAGGACAGCTTCTTCAATCAGCCCCAGCATTTT
CASQDSFFNQPQHF
>TRBJ2-2|once|.|TRBV6-1
TGTGCCAGCAGCCAGACTAGCGGGGAGCTGTTTTTT
CASSQTSGELFF
>TRBJ1-1|.|TRBD1|TRBV11-2
TGTGCCAGCAGCCCTGGGTTTGGCAGGGGGCCCACTGAAGCTTTCTTT
CASSPGFGRGPTEAFF
>TRBJ2-5|.|.|TRBV28
TGTGCCAGCAGTTTACCGGGGTGGCAAGAGACCCAGTACTTC
CASSLPGWQETQYF
>TRBJ2-7|.|TRBD2|TRBV7-7
TGTGCTAGCAGCCCCGCCCGGGGAGGGAGCGAGCAGTACTTC
CASSPARGGSEQYF
>TRBJ2-2|once|TRBD1|TRBV4-1
TGCGCCACCTCCCAGGGACAGAGGAACACCGGGGAGCTGTTTTTT
CATSQGQRNTGELFF
>TRBJ1-2|few|.|TRBV11-2
TGTGCCAGCAGCCCCGGGAGTTTGGGCTACACCTTC
CASSPGSLGYTF
>TRBJ2-4|.|.|TRBV7-8
TGTGCCAGCAGCTTAGAAGTAGCGGCGCAAAACATTCAGTACTTC
CASSLEVAAQNIQYF
>TRBJ2-1|.|.|TRBV9
TGTGCCAGCAGCGTAGACCCCCCGACTAGTGTCTGGAATGAGCAGTTCTTC
CASSVDPPTSVWNEQFF
>TRBJ1-1|.|.|TRBV6-5
TGTGCCAGCAGGCGGACGGGTGAAGCTTTCTTT
CASRRTGEAFF
>TRBJ1-1|.|.|TRBV14
TGTGCCAGCAGCCAAGCAAGGAGTGAAGCTTTCTTT
CASSQARSEAFF
>TRBJ2-1|.|TRBD2|TRBV29-1
TGCAGCGTTGTCGGGACTAGCGGGAGCGTGAATGAGCAGTTCTTC
CSVVGTSGSVNEQFF
>TRBJ2-1|.|TRBD2|TRBV7-3
TGTGCCAGCAGAAAAGCGGGAACGAATGAGCAGTTCTTC
CASRKAGTNEQFF
>TRBJ2-7|.|TRBD1|TRBV27
TGTGCCAGCAGTTTTTGGGACAGCCGCTCCTACGAGCAGTACTTC
CASSFWDSRSYEQYF
>TRBJ2-6|.|.|TRBV30
TGTGCCTGGAGTTCGGGTTCCGGGGCCAACGTCCTGACTTTC
CAWSSGSGANVLTF
>TRBJ2-3|.|.|TRBV28
TGTGCCAGCAGCGACGGACATACGCAGTATTTT
CASSDGHTQYF
>TRBJ2-1|.|.|TRBV14
TGTGCCAGCAGCCAAGATTTCGAGGCGAGAAGGGCTTACAATGAGCAGTTCTTC
CASSQDFEARRAYNEQFF
>TRBJ2-3|.|TRBD1|TRBV7-3
TGTGCCAGCAGCTTAATGGCAGGGGGCGAAGATACGCAGTATTTT
CASSLMAGGEDTQYF
>TRBJ1-1|.|TRBD1|TRBV7-9
TGTGCCAGCAGCTTACCGGACAGGGCAACTGAAGCTTTCTTT
CASSLPDRATEAFF
>TRBJ2-2|.|TRBD2|TRBV5-6
TGTGCCAGCAGACTGCTAGCGGGAGGTCGGACCGGGGAGCTGTTTTTT
CASRLLAGGRTGELFF
>TRBJ2-5|.|.|TRBV25-1
TGTGCCAGCAGCCTGGAGACCCAGTACTTC
CASSLETQYF